These 25 T cell receptor beta chains were sequenced from one sample in a study of identical twins. In TCRdb, the 5' RACE reads were re-called with MiXCR into one record per CDR3 protein. This table has nearly 650,000 distinct CDR3 sequences, just over 7% appearing once. This sample also appeared in a second study, on yellow fever vaccine responses in identical twins.

The sequencing input was PBMCs. These TCRs come from a young woman in good health.

The chain has TRBV25-1 and TRBJ2-1; D call uncertain. Germline V gene sequence: CDR1 MGHDK, CDR2 SYGVNS. This CDR3 has 16 residues. V was pared by 3 bases and J by 0 bases, with 12 bases between. In DNA, the CDR3 is TGTGCCAGCAGTGATAGAGGCGGAAGCTCCTACAATGAGCAGTTCTTC. Protein sequence: CASSDRGGSSYNEQFF.

The rearrangement links TRBV24-1 to TRBJ2-1; TRBD1 matches 8 bases. V lost 3 bases, J lost 8 bases, and 11 bases stayed unmatched. Looked up from germline, CDR1 is KGHDR and CDR2 is SFDVKD. This CDR3 is built from 16 residues. CDR3: CATSDQTGQEKDEQFF. The CDR3 DNA reads as TGTGCCACCAGTGATCAGACGGGACAGGAGAAGGATGAGCAGTTCTTC.

V gene TRBV29-1 combines with J gene TRBJ1-1; D gene uncertain. V lost 7 bases and J lost 9, with 9 bases in between. Germline V gene sequence: CDR1 SQVTM, CDR2 ANQGSEA. The CDR3 has 9 amino acids. CDR3 protein: CSAGLKAFF. DNA for the CDR3: TGCAGCGCTGGGTTAAAAGCTTTCTTT.

CDR3 sequence: CASSPMREQYF. Written as DNA, the CDR3 is TGTGCCAGCAGTCCGATGAGGGAGCAGTACTTC. V usage is TRBV28 and J usage is TRBJ2-7; no clear D. Germline CDR1 and CDR2: MDHEN and SYDVKM. The ends were cut back, 5 bases at V and 7 bases at J, with 9 bases in the middle. The CDR3 spans 11 residues. Full variable domain (missing parts from reference TRBV28 and TRBJ2-7): DVKVTQSSRYLVKRTGEKVFLECVQDMDHENMFWYRQDPGLGLRLIYFSYDVKMKEKGDIPEGYSVSREKKERFSLILESASTNQTSMYLCASSPMREQYFGPGTRLTVT.

Points on this clonotype: It may be a read error: a sequence one base away is much more abundant. The chain has TRBV3-1 and TRBJ2-7; 14 bases align to TRBD2. Germline lookup yields CDR1 LGHDT and CDR2 YNNKEL (reference sequence). The CDR3 is 17 residues long. The CDR3 DNA follows: TGTGCCACCAGCCGGGGGACTAGCGGGAGTCTCATGTACGAGCAGTACTTC. This translates into CATSRGTSGSLMYEQYF.

V is TRBV20-1 and J is TRBJ2-7, with D perhaps matching TRBD1 (5 bases). The V end was cut by 3 bases, the J end by 6 bases, with 24 bases between. The CDR3 runs to 16 residues. CDR1 is DFQATT and CDR2 is SNEGSKA in the germline V gene (reference sequence). The CDR3 DNA follows: TGCAGTGCTAGCGGCGACAGTGATATTACCCCCGGCGAGCAGTACTTC. This encodes CSASGDSDITPGEQYF.

This clonotype has more than one count but fewer than ten. The chain has TRBV11-3 and TRBJ2-7, with 7 bases fitting TRBD2. The trim removed 5 bases at V and 1 base at J, leaving 2 bases unmatched. The CDR3 contains 13 residues. In germline, CDR1 is SGHNT, CDR2 YENEEA. This chain's CDR3 is CASSTGGSYEQYF. In DNA form, the CDR3 reads TGTGCCAGCAGCACGGGAGGATCCTACGAGCAGTACTTC.

This clonotype was counted at least ten times. The V gene is TRBV5-1, the J gene TRBJ2-3; TRBD2 matches 7 bases. Losses at the gene ends were 7 bases for V and 0 bases for J; bases not matched to a gene: 11. The CDR3 runs 16 residues. Germline assignment: CDR1 SGHRS and CDR2 YFSETQ. In nucleotides, the CDR3 is TGCGCCAGCGTGGGAGGAGCGGGACCTAGCACAGATACGCAGTATTTT. Its translation is CASVGGAGPSTDTQYF.

The genes are TRBV11-1 and TRBJ2-7; either TRBD1 or TRBD2 may fit D (6 bases each). This CDR3 has 14 amino acids. V was clipped by 5 bases and J by 4 bases, with 15 bases between them. Germline lookup yields CDR1 SGHAT and CDR2 FQDESV (reference sequence). The CDR3 bases are TGTGCCAGCAGCAAGGAGGGACATTCGTACGAGCAGTACTTC. It encodes CASSKEGHSYEQYF.

This clonotype was detected only a few times. The chain combines TRBV9 with TRBJ1-4; TRBD1 aligns across 9 bases. This CDR3 region has 21 residues. Germline lookup yields CDR1 SGDLS and CDR2 YYNGEE. V lost 0 bases, J lost 0 bases, and 15 bases stayed unmatched. CDR3 sequence (DNA): TGTGCCAGCAGCGTAGTAGGTTACAGGGGGCGCAGAGTCGCAACTAATGAAAAACTGTTTTTT. Protein sequence: CASSVVGYRGRRVATNEKLFF.

The table lists this clonotype with many counts. The chain combines TRBV4-1 with TRBJ1-1; tentatively, D is TRBD1 (5 bases). Germline values: CDR1 MGHRA, CDR2 YSYEKL. V shed 0 bases and J shed 5 bases, with 25 bases lying between them. The CDR3 is 19 residues long. CDR3 DNA: TGCGCCAGCAGCCAAGATGGGGTTGGGCGAGCTGCTCGGACAACTGAAGCTTTCTTT. It translates to CASSQDGVGRAARTTEAFF.

This chain links TRBV5-5 with TRBJ2-2; maybe TRBD1 (5 bases). The CDR3 spans 15 residues. Germline V lookup: CDR1 SGHKS, CDR2 YYEKEE (reference sequence). Deletions cut 2 bases from V and 4 bases from J, with 12 bases between. CDR3 region: CASSFRQPSTGELFF. In DNA, the CDR3 is TGTGCCAGCAGCTTTAGACAGCCGAGCACCGGGGAGCTGTTTTTT. Variable domain in full (rest from reference TRBV5-5 and TRBJ2-2): DAGVTQSPTHLIKTRGQQVTLRCSPISGHKSVSWYQQVLGQGPQFIFQYYEKEERGRGNFPDRFSARQFPNYSSELNVNALLLGDSALYLCASSFRQPSTGELFFGEGSRLTVL.

This chain joins TRBV2 and TRBJ1-2; 7 bases map to TRBD1. The trim removed 8 bases at V and 5 bases at J, leaving 8 bases unmatched. The V gene's germline CDR1 is SNHLY and CDR2 FYNNEI. The CDR3 runs to 13 residues. CDR3 DNA: TGTGCCAGCGACCCAGACAGGGTATATGGCTACACCTTC. This codes for CASDPDRVYGYTF.

DNA of the CDR3: TGCAGTGCTAGAGATGCAGGAGGGACAGATACGCAGTATTTT. This encodes CSARDAGGTDTQYF. This chain uses TRBV20-1 with TRBJ2-3; tentatively, D is TRBD2 (6 bases). Germline V gene lookup returns CDR1 DFQATT and CDR2 SNEGSKA (reference sequence). The V end lost 0 bases, the J end lost 3 bases, and 10 bases lay between the germline ends. The CDR3 consists of 14 residues.

V is TRBV7-9 and J is TRBJ2-7; D perhaps matches TRBD1 (5 bases). The ends were cut back, 5 bases at V and 5 bases at J, with 19 bases in the middle. Germline V gives CDR1 SEHNR, CDR2 FQNEAQ (reference sequence). The CDR3 spans 15 residues. DNA of the CDR3: TGTGCCAGCAGCACCCGGTTTCAGGGAAGGGACGAGCAGTACTTC. This translates into CASSTRFQGRDEQYF.

This clonotype came up many times. V gene TRBV12-3 or TRBV12-4 combines with J gene TRBJ2-1; possibly TRBD1 for D (5 bases). Trimming pared 0 bases from V and 7 bases from J, leaving 13 bases between. The CDR3 covers 15 residues. The CDR3 region is CASSLAVGAINEQFF. The CDR3 nucleotides are TGTGCCAGCAGTTTAGCGGTTGGGGCAATTAATGAGCAGTTCTTC.

This clonotype was detected many times. The chain carries TRBV20-1 and TRBJ2-3, with D perhaps matching TRBD2 (6 bases). This CDR3 is 15 amino acids long. The ends were cut back, 0 bases at V and 1 base at J, with 11 bases in the middle. Per germline, CDR1 DFQATT and CDR2 SNEGSKA (reference sequence). CDR3 DNA sequence: TGCAGTGCTAGAGACAGTTCTAGCGGCACAGATACGCAGTATTTT. Translation: CSARDSSSGTDTQYF.

V is TRBV5-1 and J is TRBJ2-1; 11 bases fit TRBD2. Looked up from germline, CDR1 is SGHRS and CDR2 is YFSETQ. The CDR3 runs to 17 residues. Trimming took 8 bases from V and 3 from J; bases not matched to a gene: 13. CDR3 DNA sequence: TGCGCCAGTCGTGCCTCCTCCGGGACTAGCGGCTACAATGAGCAGTTCTTC. It encodes CASRASSGTSGYNEQFF.

J is TRBJ1-4 and V is TRBV5-1; perhaps TRBD1 as D (6 bases). Trimming took off 4 bases at V and 5 bases at J, with 15 bases between the two ends. Germline assignment: CDR1 SGHRS and CDR2 YFSETQ. The CDR3 contains 15 residues. CDR3 sequence (DNA): TGCGCCAGCAGCCCAAACAGGGTCGAGAATGAAAAACTGTTTTTT. Amino acid sequence: CASSPNRVENEKLFF.

This clonotype has a handful of counts. The chain has TRBV11-3 and TRBJ2-2; D perhaps matches TRBD1 (6 bases). The germline V gene encodes CDR1 SGHNT and CDR2 YENEEA. The CDR3 is 16 residues long. V lost 5 bases, J lost 0 bases, and 13 bases lay in between. The CDR3 sequence is CASSPGTLPNTGELFF. CDR3 nucleotide sequence: TGTGCCAGCAGCCCCGGGACACTTCCGAACACCGGGGAGCTGTTTTTT.

This clonotype appeared a few times. This chain links TRBV7-2 with TRBJ1-1, with TRBD1 matching 8 bases. The V gene end was trimmed by 5 bases and the J gene end by 4 bases; junction bases not matched to a gene: 6. From germline, CDR1 is SGHTA and CDR2 FQGNSA. The CDR3 loop spans 14 amino acids. The CDR3 here is CASSTRQGFTEAFF. The CDR3 DNA follows: TGTGCCAGCAGCACCCGACAGGGGTTCACTGAAGCTTTCTTT.

Ten or more counts support this clonotype. This rearrangement joins TRBV4-1 to TRBJ2-3; tentative D call: TRBD2 (7 bases). Trimming shortened V by 7 bases and J by 0 bases, and 14 bases separated the two germline ends. The CDR3 loop spans 15 amino acids. Germline CDR1 is MGHRA and CDR2 is YSYEKL. CDR3 nucleotide sequence: TGCGCCAGCACCCCTGCGGGGGCTAGCACAGATACGCAGTATTTT. This sequence encodes CASTPAGASTDTQYF.

This clonotype turned up a few times. The chain is built from TRBV7-2 and TRBJ2-7; D is possibly TRBD1 (5 bases). V was shortened by 0 bases and J by 4 bases, with 10 bases between the two germline ends. From germline, CDR1 is SGHTA and CDR2 FQGNSA. The CDR3 has 14 residues. The CDR3 region is CASSLAPGNYEQYF. CDR3 nucleotides: TGTGCCAGCAGCTTAGCTCCAGGGAATTACGAGCAGTACTTC.

This clonotype was recorded a few times. V and J are TRBV12-3 or TRBV12-4 and TRBJ2-7; D not certain. Trimming stripped 3 bases from V and 6 bases from J, with 9 bases between. This CDR3 spans 12 amino acids. The CDR3 region is CASSFSPLEQYF. The CDR3, as DNA: TGTGCCAGCAGTTTCTCCCCCCTCGAGCAGTACTTC.

This clonotype has just a few counts. CDR3 DNA: TGCGCCAGCAGCCACACTTGGTTGCGGTTTAACACCGGGGAGCTGTTTTTT. Translating it yields CASSHTWLRFNTGELFF. The chain couples TRBV4-1 to TRBJ2-2, with unresolved D. Germline CDR1 and CDR2: MGHRA and YSYEKL. The CDR3 consists of 17 residues. V lost 3 bases, J lost 2 bases, and 16 bases lay in between.